The clone carrying this T cell receptor (beta chain) was detected only a few times. This specimen comes from a study of blood T cell repertoires in COVID-19. Libraries were prepared by immunoSEQ multiplex PCR; TCRdb keeps only in-frame clonotypes and omits some of them. The sample includes around 110,000 clones, about 80% of them seen just once. The V gene's germline CDR1 is DFQATT and CDR2 SNEGSKA (reference sequence). The CDR3 is 9 amino acids. V was clipped by 3 bases and J by 10 bases, with 6 bases between them. The rearrangement links TRBV20-1 to TRBJ1-1; D unresolved. The material sequenced was peripheral blood. The TCR was taken from a man aged 65 to 79 with active or convalescent COVID-19. CDR3 amino acids: CSASPGAFF. CDR3 nucleotide sequence: TGCAGTGCTAGTCCCGGAGCTTTCTTT.